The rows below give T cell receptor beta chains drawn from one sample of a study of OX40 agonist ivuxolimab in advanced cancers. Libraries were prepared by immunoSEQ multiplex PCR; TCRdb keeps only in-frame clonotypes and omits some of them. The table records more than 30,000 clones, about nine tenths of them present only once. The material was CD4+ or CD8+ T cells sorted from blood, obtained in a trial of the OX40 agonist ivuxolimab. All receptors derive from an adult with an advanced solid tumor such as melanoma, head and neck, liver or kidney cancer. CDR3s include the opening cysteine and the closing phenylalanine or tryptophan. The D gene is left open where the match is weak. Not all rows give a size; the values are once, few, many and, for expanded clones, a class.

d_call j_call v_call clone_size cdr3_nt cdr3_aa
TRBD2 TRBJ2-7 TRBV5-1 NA TGCGCCAGCAGCTTGGTCAGGGCTGGTGGGGAGGGGTCCTACGAGCAGTACTTC CASSLVRAGGEGSYEQYF
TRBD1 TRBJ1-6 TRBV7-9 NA TGTGCCAGCAGCCGGGACAGAGTACATTCACCCCTCCACTTT CASSRDRVHSPLHF
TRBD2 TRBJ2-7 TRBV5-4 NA TGTGCCAGCAGCTTGGGGCGGGAGCCATCCGTGCAGTACTTC CASSLGREPSVQYF
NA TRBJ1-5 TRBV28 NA TGTGCCAGCAGGCGGGACAGCAATCAGCCCCAGCATTTT CASRRDSNQPQHF
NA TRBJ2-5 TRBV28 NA TGTGCCAGCAGCATCAGTGGGTCCCAAGAGACCCAGTACTTC CASSISGSQETQYF
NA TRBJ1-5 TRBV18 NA TGTGCCAGCTCACCAACCAGAAATCAGCCCCAGCATTTT CASSPTRNQPQHF
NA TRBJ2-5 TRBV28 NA TGTGCCAGCAGTAAGAGGGGAGAGACCCAGTACTTC CASSKRGETQYF
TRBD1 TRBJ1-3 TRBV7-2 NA TGTGCCAGCAGCTTCCGGGACAGGGGTGCATCTGGAAACACCATATATTTT CASSFRDRGASGNTIYF
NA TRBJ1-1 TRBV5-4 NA TGTGCCAGCAGCCGAAGGACGGCTATGAACACTGAAGCTTTCTTT CASSRRTAMNTEAFF
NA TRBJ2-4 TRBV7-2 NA TGTGCCAGCAGCAAACCGGGAGAAGGCATTCAGTACTTC CASSKPGEGIQYF
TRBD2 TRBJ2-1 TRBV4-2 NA TGTGCCAGCAGCCAAGCGGTGGTAGCGGGGGGGCAAAATGAGCAGTTCTTC CASSQAVVAGGQNEQFF
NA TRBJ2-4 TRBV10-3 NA TGTGCCATCAGAGAGAGGCAAACAGATTGGGACATTCAGTACTTC CAIRERQTDWDIQYF
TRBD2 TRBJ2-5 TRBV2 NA TGTGCCAGCAGCCGGTTTACTAGCGGGGGCGGAGAGACCCAGTACTTC CASSRFTSGGGETQYF
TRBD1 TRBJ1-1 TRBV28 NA TGTGCCAGCAGCACGGATACAGGGGCTGAAGCTTTCTTT CASSTDTGAEAFF
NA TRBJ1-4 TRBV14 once TGTGCCAGCAGTCGGAACCGGGGAAAGGATGAAAAACTGTTTTTT CASSRNRGKDEKLFF
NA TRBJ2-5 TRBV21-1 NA TGTGCCAGCAGCAACCCCCCCGGGACTCCGAAAGAGACCCAGTACTTC CASSNPPGTPKETQYF
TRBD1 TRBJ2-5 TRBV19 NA TGTGCCAGTAGTCCATTGGACAGGGCAGAGACCCAGTACTTC CASSPLDRAETQYF
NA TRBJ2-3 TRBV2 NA TGTGCCAGCTGCTTAGACATCCCATGTACAGATACGCAGTATTTT CASCLDIPCTDTQYF
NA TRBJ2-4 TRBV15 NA TGTGCCACCAGCAGAGCATACAGCGGGTTAGCCAAAAACATTCAGTACTTC CATSRAYSGLAKNIQYF
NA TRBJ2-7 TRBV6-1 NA TGTGCCAGCACCCCGGACAGGAGGGTCTACGAGCAGTACTTC CASTPDRRVYEQYF
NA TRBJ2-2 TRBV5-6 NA TGTGCCAGCAGCTTGCCCCAGTTCGTCCGGAACACCGGGGAGCTGTTTTTT CASSLPQFVRNTGELFF
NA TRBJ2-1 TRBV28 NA TGTGCCAGCAGTTTGGGAAACCTTATCGGGGAAAGCTCCTACAATGAGCAGTTCTTC CASSLGNLIGESSYNEQFF
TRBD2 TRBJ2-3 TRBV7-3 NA TGTGCCAGCAGCTTAAAGCAGCGGGCTAGCGGGAGCACAGATACGCAGTATTTT CASSLKQRASGSTDTQYF
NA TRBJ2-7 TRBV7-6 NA TGTGCCAGCACCCCAGAGGCGGCAGCAGCTAAAGGCGAGCAGTACTTC CASTPEAAAAKGEQYF
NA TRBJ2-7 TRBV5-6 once TGTGCCAGCAGCTTGTATAGATCCTCCTACGAGCAGTACTTC CASSLYRSSYEQYF
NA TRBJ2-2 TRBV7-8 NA TGTGCCAGCAGCTTTGGTCTAACCGGGGAGCTGTTTTTT CASSFGLTGELFF
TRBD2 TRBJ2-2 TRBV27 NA TGTGCCAGCACTAGCGGGAGATTTCGGGAGCTGTTTTTT CASTSGRFRELFF
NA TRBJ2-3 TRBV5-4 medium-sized TGTGCCAGCAGCTTGGCAGATACGCAGTATTTT CASSLADTQYF
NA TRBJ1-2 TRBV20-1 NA TGCAGTGCTACTGCTAACTATGGCTACACCTTC CSATANYGYTF
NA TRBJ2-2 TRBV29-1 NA TGCAGCGTTGTTTATGGAGACCGCACGAACACCGGGGAGCTGTTTTTT CSVVYGDRTNTGELFF
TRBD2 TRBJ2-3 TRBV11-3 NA TGTGCCAGCAGCTTGGGGGGGGTTAGCACAGATACGCAGTATTTT CASSLGGVSTDTQYF
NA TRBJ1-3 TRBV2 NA TGTGCCAGCAGTGTACAAGGGAGCAGAAACACCATATATTTT CASSVQGSRNTIYF
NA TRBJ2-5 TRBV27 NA TGTGCCAGCAGTCCACACAGTCGGGAGACCCAGTACTTC CASSPHSRETQYF
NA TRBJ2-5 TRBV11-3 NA TGTGCCAGCAGCTTGCGACGGGCCGAGACCCAGTACTTC CASSLRRAETQYF
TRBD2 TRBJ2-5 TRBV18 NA TGTGCCAGCTCACCAACGGCTAGCGGGCGAGAGACCCAGTACTTC CASSPTASGRETQYF
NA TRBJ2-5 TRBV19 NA TGTGCCAGTAGTATAGCCCCGGGGCGGAGGTCAGAGACCCAGTACTTC CASSIAPGRRSETQYF
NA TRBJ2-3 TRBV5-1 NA TGCGCCAGCAGCTTGGGGACCGGGACTAGCACAGATACGCAGTATTTT CASSLGTGTSTDTQYF
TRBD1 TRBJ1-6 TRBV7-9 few TGTGCCAGCAGCTTAGGCAGGGGGTCTAATTCACCCCTCCACTTT CASSLGRGSNSPLHF
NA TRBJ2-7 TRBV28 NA TGTGCCAGCAGCCTATCCCGGAGTGGTGACGAGCAGTACTTC CASSLSRSGDEQYF
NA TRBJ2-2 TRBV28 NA TGTGCCAGCAGTTTAAGGGGTGGGACGGTCACCGGGGAGCTGTTTTTT CASSLRGGTVTGELFF
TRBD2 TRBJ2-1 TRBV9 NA TGTGCCAGCAGCCTTCGACTAGCGGAGTACAATGAGCAGTTCTTC CASSLRLAEYNEQFF
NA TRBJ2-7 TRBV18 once TGTGCCAGCTCACCACAAAAGTACTCCTACGAGCAGTACTTC CASSPQKYSYEQYF
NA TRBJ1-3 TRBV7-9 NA TGTGCCAGCAGCTTCCCAGGGACTGGAAACACCATATATTTT CASSFPGTGNTIYF
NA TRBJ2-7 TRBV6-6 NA TGTGCCAGCAGTCCCAGATTAGGGTCCTACGAGCAGTACTTC CASSPRLGSYEQYF
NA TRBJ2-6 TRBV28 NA TGTGCCAGCAGTTTAGTGACCGGGGCCAACGTCCTGACTTTC CASSLVTGANVLTF
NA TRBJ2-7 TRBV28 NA TGTGCCAGCAGTCCCGCCTACGAGCAGTACTTC CASSPAYEQYF
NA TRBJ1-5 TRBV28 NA TGTGCCAGCAGTACGGGATGGAGCAATCAGCCCCAGCATTTT CASSTGWSNQPQHF
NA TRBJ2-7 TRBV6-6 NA TGTGCCAGCAGCCCCCGGGGTCATGGGGACGAGCAGTACTTC CASSPRGHGDEQYF
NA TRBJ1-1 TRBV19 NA TGTGCCAGTAGTACCTCGAGGAGGTTTTCTGAAGCTTTCTTT CASSTSRRFSEAFF